Here is one T cell receptor beta chain with its context. This sample stems from a study of blood T cell repertoires in COVID-19. Study-level information: Samples came from the United States, Italy and Spain, spanning acute and convalescent COVID-19. From T cells, B-cell-depleted T cells, or PBMCs came the material, which was cDNA or gDNA.

V was shortened by 0 bases and J by 1 base, with 13 bases between the two germline ends. The CDR3 contains 17 residues. CDR1 SGHNT and CDR2 YENEEA come from the germline V gene. In the authors' workflow: Amplification of reference gene primers provided the estimated nucleated cell counts. Sequenced by immunoSEQ multiplex PCR; TCRdb stores in-frame clones only, minus some. Clonal size and the V and J genes are those of that table, whereas D and trimming came from the DNA. The table has 200,000 to 300,000 clones, approximately 83% seen once; the top ten hold roughly 5.5%. The source is a human donor in a cohort sampled during active COVID-19. Source material: peripheral blood. The chain has TRBV11-3 and TRBJ1-3; D is unresolved. CDR3 amino acids: CASSLDGGSASGNTIYF. The CDR3 DNA reads as TGTGCCAGCAGCTTAGATGGAGGATCGGCATCTGGAAACACCATATATTTT.